The T cell receptor (beta chain) described here comes from a study of blood T cell repertoires in COVID-19. Deletions cut 5 bases from V and 0 bases from J, with 26 bases between. Germline V gives CDR1 SGHVS, CDR2 FQNEAQ. The CDR3 contains 20 residues. In the authors' methods: Nucleated cell counts were estimated from reference gene primer amplification. Sequencing used immunoSEQ multiplex PCR; TCRdb keeps in-frame clones, though not all of them. D and trimming were read from the DNA, whereas the V and J calls and clone size are those reported in that table. The table lists about 160,000 clones, about 74% of them singletons, with 7% to 9% in the top ten.

This receptor was identified in a man between 60 and 75 years old with acute or convalescent COVID-19. The rearrangement uses TRBV7-8 and TRBJ1-5; D might be TRBD1 (5 bases). The sequenced material came from peripheral blood. The DNA for the CDR3 is TGTGCCAGCAGCCCCCCCCCGTGGACACGTCCTCACATTAGCAATCAGCCCCAGCATTTT. It specifies CASSPPPWTRPHISNQPQHF.